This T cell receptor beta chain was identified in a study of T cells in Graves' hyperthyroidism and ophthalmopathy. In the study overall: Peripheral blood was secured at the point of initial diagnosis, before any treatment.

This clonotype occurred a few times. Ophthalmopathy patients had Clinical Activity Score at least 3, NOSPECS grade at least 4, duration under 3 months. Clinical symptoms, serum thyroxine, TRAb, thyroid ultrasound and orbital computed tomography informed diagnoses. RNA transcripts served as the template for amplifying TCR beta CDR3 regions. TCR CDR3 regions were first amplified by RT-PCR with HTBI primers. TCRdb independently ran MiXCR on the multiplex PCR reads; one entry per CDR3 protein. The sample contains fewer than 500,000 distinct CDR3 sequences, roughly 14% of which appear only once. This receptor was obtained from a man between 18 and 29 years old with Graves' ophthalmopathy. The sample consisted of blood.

The CDR3 loop is CASSFLPGTESEKLFF. DNA of the CDR3: TGTGCCAGCAGCTTCCTACCCGGGACAGAAAGTGAAAAACTGTTTTTT. The chain links TRBV11-3 to TRBJ1-4; 7 bases are a match to TRBD1. CDR3 length: 16 amino acids. The V segment lost 3 bases and the J segment 7 bases; nucleotides outside the gene matches: 11. The V gene's germline CDR1 is SGHNT and CDR2 YENEEA. Filled out from reference TRBV11-3 and TRBJ1-4, the complete variable domain reads EAGVVQSPRYKIIEKKQPVAFWCNPISGHNTLYWYLQNLGQGPELLIRYENEEAVDDSQLPKDRFSAERLKGVDSTLKIQPAELGDSAVYLCASSFLPGTESEKLFFGSGTQLSVL.